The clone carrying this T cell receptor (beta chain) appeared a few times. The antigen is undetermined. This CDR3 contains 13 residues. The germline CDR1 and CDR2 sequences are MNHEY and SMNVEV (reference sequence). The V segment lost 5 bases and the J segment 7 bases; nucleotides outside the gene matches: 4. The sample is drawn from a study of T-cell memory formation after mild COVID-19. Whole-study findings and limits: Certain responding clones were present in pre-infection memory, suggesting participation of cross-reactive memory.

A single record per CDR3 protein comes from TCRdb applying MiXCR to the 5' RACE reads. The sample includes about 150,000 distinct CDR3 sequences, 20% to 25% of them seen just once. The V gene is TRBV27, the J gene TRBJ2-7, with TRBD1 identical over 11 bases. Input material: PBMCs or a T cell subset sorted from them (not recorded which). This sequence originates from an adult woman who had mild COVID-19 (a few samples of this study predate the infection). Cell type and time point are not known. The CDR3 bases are TGTGCCAGCAGTACGGACAGGGGGCAGGAGCAGTACTTC. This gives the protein CASSTDRGQEQYF.